One sample yielded the 20 T cell receptor beta chains listed below, sequenced in a study of cytomegalovirus exposure and HLA in healthy donors. PCR employed 60 Vbeta and 13 Jbeta primers. Profiling relied on immunoSEQ multiplex PCR, and the TCRdb table lists in-frame clones only, not all of them. The table includes roughly 180,000 clones, 84% detected once. The sequencing input was PBMCs. The receptors stem from a girl under 18 in good health and CMV-seropositive.

On this clone: Other DNA sequences in the sample encode the same CDR3. The genes are TRBV30 and TRBJ1-1, with D uncertain. This CDR3 has 12 residues. With 3 bases removed from V and 2 bases from J, the gap between germline ends came to 7 bases. Germline V gene data show CDR1 as GTSNPN and CDR2 as SVGIG (reference sequence). DNA of the CDR3: TGTGCCTGGAGGCGGGGAAACACTGAAGCTTTCTTT. Its translation is CAWRRGNTEAFF.

This clone was seen only a few times. The J gene is TRBJ1-3, the V gene TRBV6-6, with 7 bases matching TRBD1. The trim removed 6 bases at V and 2 bases at J, leaving 1 base unmatched. CDR3 size: 13 residues. Germline assignment: CDR1 MNHNY and CDR2 SVGAGI (reference sequence). In DNA form, the CDR3 reads TGTGCCAGCAGAGACAGGGCTGGAAACACCATATATTTT. This codes for CASRDRAGNTIYF.

The chain links TRBV27 to TRBJ2-7; 10 positions match TRBD1. Germline-derived CDR1 and CDR2 are MNHEY and SMNVEV (reference sequence). With 0 bases clipped from V and 5 bases from J, the junction kept 4 bases outside the gene matches. The CDR3 sequence is 15 residues long. The CDR3 here is CASSLSGTGVDEQYF. In DNA, the CDR3 is TGTGCCAGCAGTTTATCCGGGACAGGGGTAGACGAGCAGTACTTC.

This clone has just one count. This chain uses TRBV29-1 with TRBJ1-4; D unresolved. CDR3 size: 12 residues. The ends were cut back, 3 bases at V and 15 bases at J, with 17 bases in the middle. CDR1 and CDR2 (germline): SQVTM, ANQGSEA. Here the CDR3 DNA reads TGCAGCGTTGATTATGGGTACGGAGCGGTGTTTTTT. Protein sequence: CSVDYGYGAVFF.

The gene calls are TRBV18 and TRBJ2-3; 11 bases line up with TRBD1. The V gene end was trimmed by 3 bases and the J gene end by 6 bases; junction bases not matched to a gene: 8. CDR3 length equals 16 residues. Per the germline V gene, CDR1 is KGHSH and CDR2 is LQKENI. Here the CDR3 DNA reads TGTGCCAGCTCACCTTGGACAGGGGGCGCGTCGGATACGCAGTATTTT. It encodes CASSPWTGGASDTQYF.

The genes are TRBV7-9 and TRBJ2-7, with 8 bases matching TRBD1. Germline CDR1 reads SEHNR; CDR2 reads FQNEAQ (reference sequence). Trimming took 1 base from V and 4 from J; bases not matched to a gene: 3. The CDR3 has 14 amino acids. The CDR3 is CASSLETGVYEQYF. The CDR3 nucleotides read TGTGCCAGCAGCTTAGAGACAGGGGTATACGAGCAGTACTTC.

This clone was recorded a few times. This chain joins TRBV6-5 and TRBJ2-1, with TRBD2 identical over 7 bases. V lost 5 bases and J lost 7; bases outside the gene matches: 11. CDR3 length: 15 amino acids. Germline V CDR1 and CDR2: MNHEY, SVGAGI. CDR3 sequence: CASSVASGEVNEQFF. In nucleotides, the CDR3 is TGTGCCAGCAGTGTGGCTAGCGGTGAGGTGAATGAGCAGTTCTTC.

The V and J genes are TRBV12-2 and TRBJ2-1; the table names TRBD2, a call not compared with the DNA. TRBV12-2 represents a pseudogene. This CDR3 region has 14 residues. CDR3 bases: TGTGCAAGTCGCTTTGGGGGGTATTACAATGAGCAGTTCTTC. Translation: CASRFGGYYNEQFF.

V and J are TRBV7-2 and TRBJ1-2, with TRBD1 identical over 10 bases. The CDR3 has 16 residues. The germline gives CDR1 SGHTA, CDR2 FQGNSA. The ends lost 4 bases at V and 5 bases at J; junction bases unmatched: 10. The CDR3 DNA reads as TGTGCCAGCAGCTCAGACAGGGGGCGATCATTTTATGGCTACACCTTC. It is translated as CASSSDRGRSFYGYTF. The variable domain in full, completed from reference TRBV7-2 and TRBJ1-2, reads GAGVSQSPSNKVTEKGKDVELRCDPISGHTALYWYRQSLGQGLEFLIYFQGNSAPDKSGLPSDRFSAERTGGSVSTLTIQRTQQEDSAVYLCASSSDRGRSFYGYTFGSGTRLTVV.

CDR3 coding DNA: TGTGCCAGCAGTTACACCGAGGGAACCGGGGAGCTGTTTTTT. It specifies CASSYTEGTGELFF. The rearrangement uses TRBV6-6 and TRBJ2-2, with a possible D match to TRBD2 (5 bases). This CDR3 contains 14 residues. Germline-derived CDR1 and CDR2 are MNHNY and SVGAGI (reference sequence). V was cut by 2 bases and J by 5 bases, with 9 bases left in between.

The chain is built from TRBV19 and TRBJ1-5, with a possible D match to TRBD1 (6 bases). The length of the CDR3 is 14 residues. V dropped 5 bases and J dropped 4 bases, with 12 bases sitting between them. Germline V lookup: CDR1 LNHDA, CDR2 SQIVND (reference sequence). CDR3 amino acids: CASSYREGNQPQHF. The CDR3 DNA reads TGTGCCAGTAGTTACAGGGAGGGAAATCAGCCCCAGCATTTT.

The chain employs TRBV7-6 and TRBJ2-3; D is perhaps TRBD2 (7 bases). This CDR3 is 15 amino acids long. The V end was cut by 5 bases, the J end by 0 bases, with 12 bases between. CDR1 is SGHVS and CDR2 is FNYEAQ in the germline V gene. CDR3 nucleotides: TGTGCCAGCAGCCCCCGGGGGGCTAGCACAGATACGCAGTATTTT. It encodes CASSPRGASTDTQYF.

The chain employs TRBV27 and TRBJ2-7; D remains ambiguous. There are 16 residues in the CDR3. Between the trimmed V and J ends, which lost 3 bases and 0 bases, there was a span of 15 bases. The germline CDR1 and CDR2 sequences are MNHEY and SMNVEV (reference sequence). CDR3: CASSFRQADSSYEQYF. The CDR3 DNA sequence: TGTGCCAGCAGTTTCCGCCAGGCCGATAGCTCCTACGAGCAGTACTTC.

The J gene is TRBJ2-1, the V gene TRBV9, with 9 bases identical to TRBD2. There are 16 residues in the CDR3. V shed 0 bases and J 8 bases; nucleotides not matched to a gene: 9. Looked up from germline, CDR1 is SGDLS and CDR2 is YYNGEE. CDR3 nucleotide sequence: TGTGCCAGCAGCGTAGGGAGGCGGGGGGGCCATCATGAGCAGTTCTTC. This sequence encodes CASSVGRRGGHHEQFF.

The chain recombines TRBV4-2 with TRBJ2-7; the D is unclear. The germline CDR1 and CDR2 sequences are LGHNA and YNFKEQ. The CDR3 is 11 amino acids. V dropped 1 base and J dropped 7 bases, with 5 bases sitting between them. The CDR3 region is CASSQGTEQYF. For the CDR3, the DNA is TGTGCCAGCAGCCAAGGTACTGAGCAGTACTTC.

This clone was seen only once. The chain has TRBV5-5 and TRBJ1-1; no definite D call. The V gene lost 0 bases and the J gene lost 6 bases, with 6 bases spanning the gap. The CDR3 covers 12 residues. Per germline, CDR1 SGHKS and CDR2 YYEKEE (reference sequence). The CDR3 DNA reads as TGTGCCAGCAGCTTGGCCGAGTCTGAAGCTTTCTTT. Translation: CASSLAESEAFF.

The chain couples TRBV5-1 to TRBJ1-1, with 7 bases fitting TRBD1. Per germline, CDR1 SGHRS and CDR2 YFSETQ. The trim removed 4 bases at V and 2 bases at J, leaving 5 bases unmatched. The length of the CDR3 is 14 residues. The CDR3 coding sequence is TGCGCCAGCAGCGGAACAGGGGTAAACACTGAAGCTTTCTTT. It yields the protein CASSGTGVNTEAFF. Drawing the rest from reference TRBV5-1 and TRBJ1-1, the complete variable domain is KAGVTQTPRYLIKTRGQQVTLSCSPISGHRSVSWYQQTPGQGLQFLFEYFSETQRNKGNFPGRFSGRQFSNSRSEMNVSTLELGDSALYLCASSGTGVNTEAFFGQGTRLTVV.

The chain uses TRBV4-1 and TRBJ2-7; 10 nucleotides line up with TRBD2. The germline V gene has CDR1 MGHRA and CDR2 YSYEKL. This CDR3 is built from 15 residues. With V trimmed by 2 bases and J by 6 bases, 7 bases remained unmatched. The CDR3 spells CASSQPLAGAGEQYF. Written as DNA, the CDR3 is TGCGCCAGCAGCCAACCCCTAGCGGGGGCTGGCGAGCAGTACTTC.

The chain carries TRBV19 and TRBJ1-1; 7 nucleotides agree with TRBD1. The CDR3 totals 14 residues. Looked up from germline, CDR1 is LNHDA and CDR2 is SQIVND (reference sequence). J gave up 6 bases and V 3 bases, and 7 bases lay outside the gene matches. This chain's CDR3 is CASSMSWTGPEAFF. The CDR3 DNA is TGTGCCAGTAGTATGAGTTGGACAGGCCCTGAAGCTTTCTTT.

As to this clone: The same CDR3 is also encoded by other DNA sequences in this sample. The chain couples TRBV5-1 to TRBJ2-1; D is uncertain. With 1 base removed from V and 3 bases from J, the gap between germline ends came to 5 bases. CDR3 size: 13 residues. Germline-derived CDR1 and CDR2 are SGHRS and YFSETQ. The CDR3 sequence: CASSLSSYNEQFF. In nucleotides, the CDR3 is TGCGCCAGCAGCTTGTCCAGCTACAATGAGCAGTTCTTC.